This T cell receptor beta chain was observed in a study of blood T cell repertoires in COVID-19. On the study more broadly: COVID-19 samples from acute and convalescent phases originated in the United States, Italy and Spain. Sources were T cells, B-cell-depleted T cells, or PBMCs; the material itself was cDNA or gDNA.

Original analysis: Estimated nucleated cell counts came from reference gene primer amplification. The protocol was immunoSEQ multiplex PCR, while the TCRdb copy is restricted to in-frame clones and leaves out a portion. Clone size and V and J calls were adopted from that table, with D and trimming inferred from the DNA. The table includes around 300,000 clones, 86% detected once. The CDR3 length is 14 residues. Trimming removed 5 bases at V and 4 bases at J, with 14 bases between. Germline CDR1 is SEHNR and CDR2 is FQNEAQ (reference sequence). The clonotype was recovered from a woman aged 25 to 39 with active or convalescent COVID-19. Sequenced material: peripheral blood. The V and J genes are TRBV7-9 and TRBJ2-5, with D tentatively TRBD2 (6 bases). The CDR3, as DNA: TGTGCCAGCAGCCCGGGGACCGGGAGAGAGACCCAGTACTTC. Translation: CASSPGTGRETQYF.